This T cell receptor (beta chain) was captured by sequencing in a study of identifying expanded T cells in peripheral blood. The protocol was immunoSEQ multiplex PCR, while the TCRdb copy is restricted to in-frame clones and leaves out a portion. The sample yields 55,000 to 75,000 clones, 87% seen once. V lost 7 bases, J lost 5 bases, and 14 bases lay in between. Germline CDR1 MGHDK, CDR2 SYGVNS. The length of the CDR3 is 13 residues. The table lists this clone with a count of one. Sequences were obtained from blood. V is TRBV25-1 and J is TRBJ2-5, with a possible D match to TRBD1 (5 bases). The TCR was taken from a person aged 18 to 70 in good health. Here the CDR3 reads CASKGFRGETQYF. DNA for the CDR3: TGTGCCAGCAAGGGGTTCCGTGGTGAGACCCAGTACTTC.